The 19 T cell receptor beta chains listed next were all sequenced from one sample in a study of blood T cell repertoires in COVID-19. Produced via immunoSEQ multiplex PCR; TCRdb's table is partial and in-frame only. This sample carries nearly 350,000 clones, about nine tenths of them seen once, and the ten largest clones take about 7.3%. The specimen sequenced was peripheral blood. The origin of the receptors is a woman aged 65 to 85 with COVID-19, enrolled during active disease.

CDR3 in amino acids: CASSIQGNYGYTF. CDR3 DNA sequence: TGTGCCAGCAGTATACAGGGGAACTATGGCTACACCTTC. The chain employs TRBV6-5 and TRBJ1-2; 7 positions agree with TRBD1. The CDR3 totals 13 residues. Trimming removed 5 bases from V and 2 bases from J; junction bases left unmatched: 2. Germline CDR1 is MNHEY and CDR2 is SVGAGI.

In the case of this clone: The same CDR3 also results from other DNA sequences found in this sample. This chain connects TRBV7-2 to TRBJ2-7, with D hard to call. The V end was cut by 0 bases, the J end by 0 bases, with 6 bases between. The germline V gene encodes CDR1 SGHTA and CDR2 FQGNSA. This CDR3 spans 14 amino acids. The CDR3 coding sequence is TGTGCCAGCAGCTTAGCAGCGAGCTCCTACGAGCAGTACTTC. It encodes CASSLAASSYEQYF.

This clone came up a few times. The chain combines TRBV30 with TRBJ2-1; D remains unclear. CDR3 length: 12 amino acids. Germline CDR1 and CDR2: GTSNPN and SVGIG (reference sequence). V was shortened by 1 base and J by 3 bases, with 4 bases between the two germline ends. The CDR3 DNA reads TGTGCCTGGAGTGACAGCTACAATGAGCAGTTCTTC. It specifies CAWSDSYNEQFF. Supplemented by reference TRBV30 and TRBJ2-1, the full variable domain reads SQTIHQWPATLVQPVGSPLSLECTVEGTSNPNLYWYRQAAGRGLQLLFYSVGIGQISSEVPQNLSASRPQDRQFILSSKKLLLSDSGFYLCAWSDSYNEQFFGPGTRLTVL.

V gene TRBV7-9 combines with J gene TRBJ1-1; perhaps TRBD1 as D (5 bases). Germline-derived CDR1 and CDR2 are SEHNR and FQNEAQ (reference sequence). V lost 2 bases, J lost 1 base, and 8 bases lay in between. The length of the CDR3 is 14 residues. The CDR3 region has the DNA TGTGCCAGCAGCTTAATGGGGCCGAACACTGAAGCTTTCTTT. It translates to CASSLMGPNTEAFF.

The chain carries TRBV19 and TRBJ1-1, with 7 positions matching TRBD1. Germline values: CDR1 LNHDA, CDR2 SQIVND (reference sequence). This CDR3 comprises 17 residues. V dropped 3 bases and J dropped 0; count of bases not matched to a gene: 10. The CDR3 reads CASSIIQGSPMNTEAFF. Here the CDR3 DNA reads TGTGCCAGTAGTATCATACAGGGGTCCCCTATGAACACTGAAGCTTTCTTT.

This clone was seen once. V is TRBV5-6 and J is TRBJ1-1; D remains ambiguous. This CDR3 contains 12 residues. V lost 5 bases and J lost 4, with 9 bases in between. The germline V gene encodes CDR1 SGHDT and CDR2 YYEEEE. CDR3 in amino acids: CASSLRTTEAFF. CDR3 sequence (DNA): TGTGCCAGCAGTCTACGAACCACTGAAGCTTTCTTT.

The rearrangement uses TRBV23-1 and TRBJ2-2; TRBD1 matches at 9 bases. TRBV23-1 is annotated as an ORF whose role is uncertain. The CDR3 sequence is 17 residues long. V lost 6 bases and J lost 4; bases outside the gene matches: 12. The DNA for the CDR3 is TGCGCCAGCAGGCCCCTCAACAGGGGGCGCGGCACCGGGGAGCTGTTTTTT. It codes for CASRPLNRGRGTGELFF.

The chain combines TRBV5-1 with TRBJ1-1, with D tentatively TRBD1 (6 bases). The CDR3 runs 14 residues. CDR1 is SGHRS, CDR2 YFSETQ, per germline. V was pared by 6 bases and J by 0 bases, with 12 bases between. The DNA for the CDR3 is TGCGCCAGCACCAAAACAGGGATGAACACTGAAGCTTTCTTT. It specifies CASTKTGMNTEAFF.

This rearrangement joins TRBV3-1 (or the pseudogene TRBV3-2) to TRBJ1-4; no clear D. The CDR3 is made up of 18 amino acids. The V gene lost 0 bases and the J gene lost 7 bases, with 21 bases spanning the gap. Germline-derived CDR1 and CDR2 are LGHDT and YNNKEL (reference sequence). In DNA form, the CDR3 reads TGTGCCAGCAGCCAAGATGCAAGGAGGGTGGGCGTTGGTGAAAAACTGTTTTTT. It translates to CASSQDARRVGVGEKLFF.

This sequence joins TRBV5-4 and TRBJ1-1, with 8 nucleotides matching TRBD1. Germline V lookup: CDR1 SGHNT, CDR2 YYREEE (reference sequence). This CDR3 has 14 residues. V shed 3 bases, J shed 5 bases, and the junction held 6 bases outside the gene matches. The CDR3 region has the DNA TGTGCCAGCAGCTCACAGGGGGGAGGGACTGAAGCTTTCTTT. Protein sequence: CASSSQGGGTEAFF.

The genes are TRBV4-1 and TRBJ1-5; 11 nucleotides match TRBD1. Losses at the gene ends were 3 bases for V and 7 bases for J; bases not matched to a gene: 8. Germline V gene data show CDR1 as MGHRA and CDR2 as YSYEKL. The CDR3 sequence is 16 residues long. This CDR3 reads CASSHPKGDRGQPQHF. CDR3 nucleotides: TGCGCCAGCAGCCATCCTAAGGGGGACAGGGGGCAGCCCCAGCATTTT.

V usage is TRBV7-9 and J usage is TRBJ1-5, with 9 bases matching TRBD1. Germline-derived CDR1 and CDR2 are SEHNR and FQNEAQ (reference sequence). The CDR3 runs to 14 residues. V shed 5 bases, J shed 7 bases, and the junction held 6 bases outside the gene matches. In nucleotides, the CDR3 is TGTGCCAGCAGCAATACAGGGGGCGGGCAGCCCCAGCATTTT. This codes for CASSNTGGGQPQHF.

Note on this clone: The same CDR3 also results from other DNA sequences found in this sample. The chain uses TRBV30 and TRBJ1-2; unclear D gene. CDR1 and CDR2 from the germline V gene are GTSNPN and SVGIG (reference sequence). CDR3 length: 14 residues. Trimming removed 0 bases from V and 8 bases from J, with 16 bases in between. The chain's CDR3 is CAWSVGGRGYGYTF. DNA of the CDR3: TGTGCCTGGAGTGTGGGTGGGAGAGGTTACGGCTACACCTTC.

V usage is TRBV2 and J usage is TRBJ1-3; D unclear. Germline CDR1 is SNHLY and CDR2 is FYNNEI. The ends were cut back, 0 bases at V and 3 bases at J, with 6 bases in the middle. The CDR3 covers 14 residues. The CDR3 nucleotides are TGTGCCAGCAGTGAAGCCAGACTTGGAAACACCATATATTTT. Amino acid sequence: CASSEARLGNTIYF.

This sequence joins TRBV6-2 or TRBV6-3 and TRBJ2-5; D ambiguous. Trimming pared 0 bases from V and 4 bases from J, leaving 15 bases between. This CDR3 region has 16 residues. Looked up from germline, CDR1 is MNHEY and CDR2 is SVGEGT. CDR3 sequence reads: CASSYSRLAPPETQYF. Here the CDR3 DNA reads TGTGCCAGCAGTTACTCGAGGCTGGCGCCCCCAGAGACCCAGTACTTC.

The chain employs TRBV24-1 and TRBJ2-5, with 7 bases matching TRBD1. The CDR3 is 17 residues long. V shed 4 bases and J 5 bases; nucleotides not matched to a gene: 15. The V gene's germline CDR1 is KGHDR and CDR2 SFDVKD. CDR3: CATSEIARGGRRETQYF. The CDR3 nucleotides read TGTGCCACCAGTGAGATCGCCCGAGGGGGCAGGAGGGAGACCCAGTACTTC.

This clone has only a few counts. The chain combines TRBV5-1 with TRBJ1-6; the D is unclear. CDR3 length: 15 amino acids. CDR1 and CDR2 from the germline V gene are SGHRS and YFSETQ. V was cut by 0 bases and J by 10 bases, with 14 bases left in between. CDR3 residues: CASSLVRSDGSPLHF. CDR3 DNA: TGCGCCAGCAGCTTGGTCAGGTCAGATGGCTCACCCCTCCACTTT.

This sequence joins TRBV7-2 and TRBJ1-2; 12 nucleotides agree with TRBD1. Germline V CDR1 and CDR2: SGHTA, FQGNSA. This CDR3 has 17 amino acids. V lost 5 bases to trimming and J lost 4 bases; unmatched junction nucleotides: 11. The CDR3 protein is CASSPQTGTGGLYGYTF. CDR3 nucleotides: TGTGCCAGCAGCCCCCAAACCGGGACAGGGGGCCTCTATGGCTACACCTTC.

V gene TRBV18 combines with J gene TRBJ2-7, with TRBD1 identical over 7 bases. The CDR3 runs to 16 residues. J gave up 5 bases and V 3 bases, and 13 bases lay outside the gene matches. CDR1 and CDR2 (germline): KGHSH, LQKENI. The CDR3 spells CASSPFPAGGLDEQYF. DNA of the CDR3: TGTGCCAGCTCACCCTTCCCGGCAGGGGGATTAGACGAGCAGTACTTC.